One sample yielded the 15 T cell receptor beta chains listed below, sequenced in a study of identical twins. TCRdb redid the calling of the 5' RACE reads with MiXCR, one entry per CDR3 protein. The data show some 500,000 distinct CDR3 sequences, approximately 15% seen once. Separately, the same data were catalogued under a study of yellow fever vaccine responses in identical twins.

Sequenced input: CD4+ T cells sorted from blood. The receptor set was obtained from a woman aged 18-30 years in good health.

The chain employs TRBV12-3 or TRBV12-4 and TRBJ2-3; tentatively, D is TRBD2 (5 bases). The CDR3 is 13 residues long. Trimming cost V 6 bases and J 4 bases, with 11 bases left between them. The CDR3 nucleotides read TGTGCCAGCAGGAAAAACGGGGCAGATACGCAGTATTTT. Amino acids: CASRKNGADTQYF.

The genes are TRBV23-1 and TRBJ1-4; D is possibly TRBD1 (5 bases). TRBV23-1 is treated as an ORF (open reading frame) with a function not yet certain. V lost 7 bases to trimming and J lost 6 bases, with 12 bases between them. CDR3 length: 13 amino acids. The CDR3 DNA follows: TGCGCCAGCATAGGACGGGGCTATGAAAAACTGTTTTTT. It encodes CASIGRGYEKLFF.

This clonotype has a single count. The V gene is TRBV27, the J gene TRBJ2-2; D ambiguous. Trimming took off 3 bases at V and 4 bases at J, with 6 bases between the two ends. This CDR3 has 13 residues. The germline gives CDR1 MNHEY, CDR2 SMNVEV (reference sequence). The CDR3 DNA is TGTGCCAGCAGTTTTAACCCCACCGGGGAGCTGTTTTTT. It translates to CASSFNPTGELFF.

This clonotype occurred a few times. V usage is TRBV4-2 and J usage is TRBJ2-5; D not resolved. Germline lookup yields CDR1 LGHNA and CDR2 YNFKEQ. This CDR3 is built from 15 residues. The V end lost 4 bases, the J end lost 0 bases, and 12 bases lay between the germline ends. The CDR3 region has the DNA TGTGCCAGCAGCCCCTACGACAATTACCAAGAGACCCAGTACTTC. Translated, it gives CASSPYDNYQETQYF.

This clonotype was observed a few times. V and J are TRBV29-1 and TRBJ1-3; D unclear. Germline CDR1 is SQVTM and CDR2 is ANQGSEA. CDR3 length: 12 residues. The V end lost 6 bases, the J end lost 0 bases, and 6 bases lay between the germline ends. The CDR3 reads CSVYSSGNTIYF. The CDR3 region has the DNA TGCAGCGTCTACAGCTCTGGAAACACCATATATTTT.

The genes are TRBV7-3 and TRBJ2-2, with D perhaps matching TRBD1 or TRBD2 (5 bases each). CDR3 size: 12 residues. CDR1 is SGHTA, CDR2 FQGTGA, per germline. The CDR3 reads CATGQNTGELFF. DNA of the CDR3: TGTGCTACGGGGCAGAACACCGGGGAGCTGTTTTTT.

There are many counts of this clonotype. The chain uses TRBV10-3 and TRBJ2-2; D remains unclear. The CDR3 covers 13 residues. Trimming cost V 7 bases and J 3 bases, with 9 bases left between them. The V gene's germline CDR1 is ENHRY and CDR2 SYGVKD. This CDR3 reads CAITPADTGELFF. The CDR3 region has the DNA TGTGCCATCACCCCCGCAGACACCGGGGAGCTGTTTTTT.

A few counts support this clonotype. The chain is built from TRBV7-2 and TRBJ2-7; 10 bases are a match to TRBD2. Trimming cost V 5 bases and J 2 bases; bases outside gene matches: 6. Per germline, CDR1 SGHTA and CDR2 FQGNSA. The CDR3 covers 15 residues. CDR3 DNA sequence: TGTGCCAGCAGCACCACTAGCGGGGCGACCTACGAGCAGTACTTC. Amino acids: CASSTTSGATYEQYF.

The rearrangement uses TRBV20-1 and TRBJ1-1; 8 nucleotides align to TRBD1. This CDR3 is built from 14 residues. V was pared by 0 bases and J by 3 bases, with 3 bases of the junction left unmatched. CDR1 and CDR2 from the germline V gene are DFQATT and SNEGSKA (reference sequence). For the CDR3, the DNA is TGCAGTGCTAGAGATCCAGGGGGCTACACTGAAGCTTTCTTT. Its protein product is CSARDPGGYTEAFF.

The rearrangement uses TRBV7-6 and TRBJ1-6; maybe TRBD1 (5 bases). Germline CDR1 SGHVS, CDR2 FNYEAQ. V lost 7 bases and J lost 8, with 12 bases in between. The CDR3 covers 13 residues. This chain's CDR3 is CASTLGGDSPLHF. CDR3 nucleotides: TGTGCCAGCACCCTCGGGGGGGATTCACCCCTCCACTTT. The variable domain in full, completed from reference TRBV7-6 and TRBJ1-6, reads GAGVSQSPRYKVTKRGQDVALRCDPISGHVSLYWYRQALGQGPEFLTYFNYEAQQDKSGLPNDRFSAERPEGSISTLTIQRTEQRDSAMYRCASTLGGDSPLHFGNGTRLTVT.

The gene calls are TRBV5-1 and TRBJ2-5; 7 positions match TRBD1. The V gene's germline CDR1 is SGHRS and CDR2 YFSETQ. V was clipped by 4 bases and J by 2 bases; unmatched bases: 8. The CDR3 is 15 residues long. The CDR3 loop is CASSQGTAYQETQYF. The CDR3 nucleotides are TGCGCCAGCAGCCAAGGGACAGCTTATCAAGAGACCCAGTACTTC.

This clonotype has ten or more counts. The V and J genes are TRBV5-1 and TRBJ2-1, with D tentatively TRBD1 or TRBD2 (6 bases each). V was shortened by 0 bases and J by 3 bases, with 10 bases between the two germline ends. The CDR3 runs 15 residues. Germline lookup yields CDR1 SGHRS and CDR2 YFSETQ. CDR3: CASSLDGGLYNEQFF. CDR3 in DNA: TGCGCCAGCAGCTTGGACGGGGGCCTCTACAATGAGCAGTTCTTC.

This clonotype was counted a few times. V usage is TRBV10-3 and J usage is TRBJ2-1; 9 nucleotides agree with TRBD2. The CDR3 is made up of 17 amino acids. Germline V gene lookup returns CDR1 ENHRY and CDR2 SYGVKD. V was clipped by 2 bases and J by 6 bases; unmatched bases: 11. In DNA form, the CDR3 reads TGTGCCATCAGTGAGGTTTTAGCGGGGGCCGTCGGCAATGAGCAGTTCTTC. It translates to CAISEVLAGAVGNEQFF.

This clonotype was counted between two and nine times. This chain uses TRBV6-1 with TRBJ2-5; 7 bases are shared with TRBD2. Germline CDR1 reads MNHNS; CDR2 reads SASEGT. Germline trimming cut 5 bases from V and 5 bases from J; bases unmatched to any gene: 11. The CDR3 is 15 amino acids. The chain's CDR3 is CASSLWGGTSETQYF. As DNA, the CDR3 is TGTGCCAGCAGTCTTTGGGGGGGGACCTCGGAGACCCAGTACTTC.

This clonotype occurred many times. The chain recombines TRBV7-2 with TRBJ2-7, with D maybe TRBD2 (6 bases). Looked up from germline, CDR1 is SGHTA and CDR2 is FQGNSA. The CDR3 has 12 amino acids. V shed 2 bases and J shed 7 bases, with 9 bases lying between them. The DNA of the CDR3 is TGTGCCAGCAGCTTACAGGGAGGAGAGCAGTACTTC. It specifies CASSLQGGEQYF.